The clone carrying this TCR beta chain was counted a few times. Its antigen is still unknown. Each CDR3 protein gets one entry after TCRdb re-called the 5' RACE reads with MiXCR. The sample includes roughly 39,000 distinct CDR3 sequences, almost 7% seen only once; the top ten take roughly 45%. The entry originates in a study of spatial heterogeneity in lung cancer. Time point reported: sample taken at primary tumor resection. Whole RNA from tumor, nontumor lung or frozen PBMC was sequenced unsorted. Study-wide results and limits: Ubiquitous expanded tumor TCRs were seen in blood more at resection than at follow-up.

Germline V gene data show CDR1 as SGHRS and CDR2 as YFSETQ. V lost 6 bases to trimming and J lost 4 bases; unmatched junction nucleotides: 4. The CDR3 totals 13 residues. The V call is TRBV5-1, the J call TRBJ1-5; 7 nucleotides match TRBD1. This specimen consisted of PBMCs, obtained at surgery. This clonotype originated in a female donor with early-stage non-small cell lung cancer. The DNA of the CDR3 is TGCGCCAGCATCCAGGGGGGTAATCAGCCCCAGCATTTT. Its translation is CASIQGGNQPQHF.